This T cell receptor beta chain was sequenced during a study of blood T cells in healthy people across ages. This CDR3 comprises 17 residues. Germline CDR1 is SGHRS and CDR2 is YFSETQ. V gave up 4 bases and J gave up 3 bases; unmatched junction bases: 14. It was with a sample-barcoded 5' primer and a J-beta primer mix that a second PCR of about 7 to 12 cycles was run. Researchers report that a template-switch adaptor with 12 random nucleotides tagged each cDNA molecule. TCRdb used MiXCR to reprocess the 5' RACE reads, holding one entry per CDR3 protein. Of 750,000 to 1,000,000 distinct CDR3 sequences listed, about 27% are singletons. This clonotype has more than one count but fewer than ten. The sample was also linked to a second study, of T cells of mothers and their children.

V usage is TRBV5-1 and J usage is TRBJ1-1; 8 positions match TRBD1. This clonotype was obtained from a woman aged 40 to 50 in good health. Input material: blood. CDR3 coding DNA: TGCGCCAGCAGCCCTCTTCTGCAGGGGGCTGGCGACACTGAAGCTTTCTTT. This codes for CASSPLLQGAGDTEAFF.